These 31 T cell receptor beta chains came from one sample sequenced in a study of tissue T cells after allogeneic stem cell transplantation. Profiled with immunoSEQ multiplex PCR; TCRdb holds only in-frame clones, not every one. The sample holds 1,400 or so clones, about 85% seen once. The source was blood, collected at autopsy. The receptor source for this set is an older male patient with steroid-refractory graft-versus-host disease after an allogeneic stem cell transplant. Some of the T cells may derive from the graft donor.

The rearrangement links TRBV4-2 to TRBJ1-6; TRBD1 is a possible D gene (6 bases). CDR3 length: 17 residues. Trimming cost V 1 base and J 7 bases, with 17 bases left between them. Germline V gives CDR1 LGHNA, CDR2 YNFKEQ. The CDR3 is CASSQVDSGTLNSPLHF. CDR3 nucleotide sequence: TGTGCCAGCAGCCAAGTAGATTCGGGGACACTGAATTCACCCCTCCACTTT.

The chain combines TRBV7-2 with TRBJ2-7; 7 bases match TRBD2. V trimming: 1 base; J trimming: 4 bases; junction bases outside the gene matches: 7. This CDR3 contains 15 residues. The V gene's germline CDR1 is SGHTA and CDR2 FQGNSA. The DNA of the CDR3 is TGTGCCAGCAGCTTAGGGGACGGGGGACTATACGAGCAGTACTTC. It translates to CASSLGDGGLYEQYF.

The chain carries TRBV18 and TRBJ2-1; a weak D match, TRBD2 (5 bases). The CDR3 has 12 residues. Germline V CDR1 and CDR2: KGHSH, LQKENI. Trimming cost V 3 bases and J 7 bases, with 7 bases left between them. This chain's CDR3 is CASSPGVNEQFF. Here the CDR3 DNA reads TGTGCCAGCTCACCGGGAGTTAATGAGCAGTTCTTC.

This clone was seen more than once but under ten times. The V and J genes are TRBV12-3 or TRBV12-4 and TRBJ2-1; D possibly corresponds to TRBD1 (6 bases). V was pared by 6 bases and J by 9 bases, with 12 bases between. This CDR3 has 12 amino acids. The CDR3 DNA is TGTGCCAGCAGCCGCGCAGGGGTTGAGCAGTTCTTC. This translates into CASSRAGVEQFF.

This chain links TRBV5-1 with TRBJ2-1, with a tentative D call TRBD2 (6 bases). From germline, CDR1 is SGHRS and CDR2 YFSETQ. V lost 1 base and J lost 7, with 15 bases in between. The CDR3 has 15 amino acids. As DNA, the CDR3 is TGCGCCAGCAGCTTGCGCGGGACCGAGGGAAATGAGCAGTTCTTC. Encoded protein: CASSLRGTEGNEQFF.

The chain recombines TRBV28 with TRBJ2-3; TRBD2 matches at 7 bases. The CDR3 is 17 amino acids. The germline V gene encodes CDR1 MDHEN and CDR2 SYDVKM. V lost 4 bases and J lost 5; bases outside the gene matches: 15. For the CDR3, the DNA is TGTGCCAGCAGTTGGTATAACAGGCGTCTAGCGGAAGATACGCAGTATTTT. Translated: CASSWYNRRLAEDTQYF.

The chain is built from TRBV2 and TRBJ2-7, with 10 bases aligning to TRBD1. V shed 6 bases, J shed 2 bases, and the junction held 16 bases outside the gene matches. Germline assignment: CDR1 SNHLY and CDR2 FYNNEI. The CDR3 sequence is 18 residues long. The CDR3 loop is CASRTRGEWDRGTYEQYF. In nucleotides, the CDR3 is TGTGCCAGCAGAACAAGGGGTGAATGGGACAGGGGAACCTACGAGCAGTACTTC. Complete variable domain (other parts from reference TRBV2 and TRBJ2-7): EPEVTQTPSHQVTQMGQEVILRCVPISNHLYFYWYRQILGQKVEFLVSFYNNEISEKSEIFDDQFSVERPDGSNFTLKIRSTKLEDSAMYFCASRTRGEWDRGTYEQYFGPGTRLTVT.

In this sample, this clone turned up a few times. V is TRBV5-8 and J is TRBJ1-5; D is possibly TRBD1 (5 bases). The germline V gene encodes CDR1 SGHTS and CDR2 YDEGEE. Trimming removed 7 bases from V and 4 bases from J, with 12 bases in between. This CDR3 region has 13 residues. The CDR3 DNA reads TGTGCCAGCCACGACAGAGCTAATCAGCCCCAGCATTTT. Translation gives CASHDRANQPQHF.

The genes are TRBV29-1 and TRBJ2-1, with D perhaps TRBD2 (5 bases). The germline V and J ends were trimmed by 7 bases and 2 bases, with 12 bases remaining between them. The CDR3 runs to 13 residues. Per the germline V gene, CDR1 is SQVTM and CDR2 is ANQGSEA. The CDR3 nucleotides are TGCAGCGGGACTCTTATCGCCTACAATGAGCAGTTCTTC. Translated, it gives CSGTLIAYNEQFF.

This sequence joins TRBV6-5 and TRBJ2-3; D is possibly TRBD1 or TRBD2 (5 bases each). Per germline, CDR1 MNHEY and CDR2 SVGAGI. The V end lost 2 bases, the J end lost 1 base, and 7 bases lay between the germline ends. This CDR3 is 14 amino acids long. The DNA for the CDR3 is TGTGCCAGCAGTTACGTGGGGGGCACAGATACGCAGTATTTT. Translated: CASSYVGGTDTQYF.

V is TRBV7-6 and J is TRBJ2-1; possible D gene TRBD2, 6 bases. The germline V and J ends were trimmed by 1 base and 0 bases, with 13 bases remaining between them. The CDR3 runs to 17 residues. From germline, CDR1 is SGHVS and CDR2 FNYEAQ. This chain's CDR3 is CASSLGGGVSSYNEQFF. DNA for the CDR3: TGTGCCAGCAGCTTAGGTGGCGGGGTGAGCTCCTACAATGAGCAGTTCTTC.

The CDR3 DNA is TGTGCCAGCAGCTTGGAGGGCACTCCTGGAAACACCATATATTTT. Protein: CASSLEGTPGNTIYF. The gene calls are TRBV5-6 and TRBJ1-3; D not resolved. V lost 0 bases and J lost 2, with 9 bases in between. Looked up from germline, CDR1 is SGHDT and CDR2 is YYEEEE. The CDR3 sequence is 15 residues long.

J is TRBJ1-1 and V is TRBV2; no firm D call. This CDR3 spans 13 amino acids. Germline CDR1 SNHLY, CDR2 FYNNEI. V was pared by 2 bases and J by 6 bases, with 10 bases between. CDR3 loop: CASSEWSGAEAFF. In nucleotides, the CDR3 is TGTGCCAGCAGTGAATGGTCCGGGGCTGAAGCTTTCTTT.

The chain is built from TRBV6-5 and TRBJ1-1; the D gene is possibly TRBD1 (5 bases). The CDR3 runs 13 residues. With 5 bases removed from V and 1 base from J, the gap between germline ends came to 8 bases. Germline CDR1 is MNHEY and CDR2 is SVGAGI. The CDR3 loop reads CASSLQGNTEAFF. The DNA for the CDR3 is TGTGCCAGCAGTCTTCAGGGGAACACTGAAGCTTTCTTT.

The chain carries TRBV29-1 and TRBJ2-2; D perhaps matches TRBD1 (6 bases). The CDR3 runs 15 residues. V gave up 1 base and J gave up 1 base, with 10 bases separating them. Germline V gene lookup returns CDR1 SQVTM and CDR2 ANQGSEA. The CDR3, as DNA: TGCAGCGTTGAAGGGACAGAAAGGAACACCGGGGAGCTGTTTTTT. Amino acid sequence: CSVEGTERNTGELFF.

This clone has only one observation. The chain links TRBV4-2 to TRBJ2-1, with a weak D call TRBD2 (7 bases). V lost 8 bases and J lost 5, with 19 bases in between. This CDR3 is built from 15 residues. Germline V CDR1 and CDR2: LGHNA, YNFKEQ. The CDR3 DNA sequence: TGTGCCAGCCGCGCGGGGGCCTATTTGAACAATGAGCAGTTCTTC. Its protein is CASRAGAYLNNEQFF.

The rearrangement links TRBV7-6 to TRBJ2-3, with D possibly matching TRBD1 (5 bases). This CDR3 region has 18 residues. Germline loops: CDR1 SGHVS, CDR2 FNYEAQ. Trimming removed 5 bases from V and 0 bases from J, with 21 bases in between. CDR3 nucleotide sequence: TGTGCCAGCAGCCCGACAGTTAAGCCCTCCTCTAGCACAGATACGCAGTATTTT. As protein: CASSPTVKPSSSTDTQYF. Variable domain in full (rest from reference TRBV7-6 and TRBJ2-3): GAGVSQSPRYKVTKRGQDVALRCDPISGHVSLYWYRQALGQGPEFLTYFNYEAQQDKSGLPNDRFSAERPEGSISTLTIQRTEQRDSAMYRCASSPTVKPSSSTDTQYFGPGTRLTVL.

CDR3 loop: CASSLVAGTSYNEQFF. Written as DNA, the CDR3 is TGCGCCAGCAGCCTAGTAGCGGGGACAAGCTACAATGAGCAGTTCTTC. J is TRBJ2-1 and V is TRBV5-1, with 8 positions matching TRBD2. The trim removed 4 bases at V and 3 bases at J, leaving 9 bases unmatched. Germline V gene lookup returns CDR1 SGHRS and CDR2 YFSETQ. The CDR3 is made up of 16 amino acids.

This rearrangement joins TRBV6-5 to TRBJ1-1; unclear D gene. The CDR3 has 14 amino acids. V lost 5 bases and J lost 1, with 11 bases in between. Germline lookup yields CDR1 MNHEY and CDR2 SVGAGI. DNA for the CDR3: TGTGCCAGCAGTCTTATGGACCGGAACACTGAAGCTTTCTTT. Protein: CASSLMDRNTEAFF.

The chain uses TRBV4-1 and TRBJ1-2, with 9 bases lining up with TRBD1. J was trimmed by 6 bases and V by 3 bases; bases with no gene match: 11. Germline values: CDR1 MGHRA, CDR2 YSYEKL. The CDR3 length is 16 residues. The CDR3 protein is CASSQIPGQGNDGYTF. The CDR3 bases are TGCGCCAGCAGCCAGATTCCGGGACAGGGAAACGATGGCTACACCTTC.

V usage is TRBV14 and J usage is TRBJ1-1; the D is unclear. This CDR3 is built from 13 residues. V was clipped by 4 bases and J by 1 base, with 7 bases between them. Germline loops: CDR1 SGHDN, CDR2 FVKESK. CDR3 in amino acids: CASSPRGNTEAFF. The CDR3 DNA sequence: TGTGCCAGCAGCCCTCGCGGGAACACTGAAGCTTTCTTT.

The rearrangement uses TRBV7-9 and TRBJ2-2; tentative D call: TRBD1 (6 bases). Germline CDR1 reads SEHNR; CDR2 reads FQNEAQ (reference sequence). The V gene lost 5 bases and the J gene lost 4 bases, with 11 bases spanning the gap. This CDR3 spans 14 amino acids. This CDR3 is CASSPGVGTGELFF. CDR3 DNA: TGTGCCAGCAGCCCAGGGGTTGGCACCGGGGAGCTGTTTTTT.

In its sample, this clone was seen a few times. The sample carries other DNA sequences with the same CDR3. V and J are TRBV7-9 and TRBJ2-7; D uncertain. CDR1 and CDR2 from the germline V gene are SEHNR and FQNEAQ (reference sequence). Trimming left V 1 base short and J 6 bases short, with 4 bases between. This CDR3 has 11 amino acids. The CDR3 spells CASSLEVEQYF. DNA for the CDR3: TGTGCCAGCAGCTTAGAGGTCGAGCAGTACTTC.

The chain links TRBV5-1 to TRBJ2-7; 12 nucleotides align to TRBD2. CDR1 is SGHRS, CDR2 YFSETQ, per germline. Germline trimming cut 1 base from V and 0 bases from J; bases unmatched to any gene: 5. The CDR3 contains 17 residues. The CDR3 nucleotides read TGCGCCAGCAGCTTGCTTCGACTAGCGGGGGCCTCCTACGAGCAGTACTTC. Its translation: CASSLLRLAGASYEQYF.

This clone was seen only once. The V and J genes are TRBV10-3 and TRBJ1-2; D unclear. V was pared by 7 bases and J by 6 bases, with 24 bases between. This CDR3 comprises 16 residues. The germline CDR1 and CDR2 sequences are ENHRY and SYGVKD. This chain's CDR3 is CAIKSSSGEWINGYTF. CDR3 bases: TGTGCCATCAAATCCTCCTCGGGAGAATGGATCAATGGCTACACCTTC.

CDR3 amino acids: CASSLGTGDIYEQYF. The CDR3 nucleotides are TGCGCCAGCAGCTTGGGGACAGGGGATATCTACGAGCAGTACTTC. The rearrangement links TRBV5-1 to TRBJ2-7; 9 positions agree with TRBD1. Germline V gives CDR1 SGHRS, CDR2 YFSETQ. CDR3 length equals 15 residues. V lost 0 bases, J lost 3 bases, and 4 bases stayed unmatched.

V gene TRBV5-6 combines with J gene TRBJ2-5; D is possibly TRBD1 (5 bases). With 0 bases removed from V and 5 bases from J, the gap between germline ends came to 5 bases. This CDR3 is built from 12 residues. Germline-derived CDR1 and CDR2 are SGHDT and YYEEEE. The CDR3 region is CASSLAGETQYF. The CDR3 nucleotides read TGTGCCAGCAGCTTGGCAGGGGAGACCCAGTACTTC.

The chain has TRBV28 and TRBJ1-2; a possible D gene is TRBD1 (6 bases). CDR3 size: 15 residues. Germline V gene lookup returns CDR1 MDHEN and CDR2 SYDVKM. The V gene lost 8 bases and the J gene lost 2 bases, with 18 bases spanning the gap. The chain's CDR3 is CASCSMYRANYGYTF. The CDR3 DNA reads TGTGCCAGCTGTTCTATGTACAGGGCCAACTATGGCTACACCTTC.

V is TRBV6-5 and J is TRBJ1-2; 10 nucleotides match TRBD1. V dropped 7 bases and J dropped 2; count of bases not matched to a gene: 4. In germline, CDR1 is MNHEY, CDR2 SVGAGI. The CDR3 loop spans 14 amino acids. CDR3 nucleotide sequence: TGTGCCAGCACCGCGACAGGGGGCAACTATGGCTACACCTTC. Its translation: CASTATGGNYGYTF.

The chain couples TRBV7-3 to TRBJ1-4, with 8 bases fitting TRBD1. This CDR3 region has 13 residues. Germline V lookup: CDR1 SGHTA, CDR2 FQGTGA. Unmatched junction bases numbered 4, after V lost 5 bases and J lost 8 bases. CDR3 loop: CASSRRQGEKLFF. CDR3 DNA sequence: TGTGCCAGCAGCAGAAGACAGGGGGAAAAACTGTTTTTT.

This chain uses TRBV24-1 with TRBJ2-7; the D gene could be TRBD1 or TRBD2 (5 bases each). The CDR3 loop spans 13 amino acids. Germline V gives CDR1 KGHDR, CDR2 SFDVKD. V lost 9 bases to trimming and J lost 5 bases, with 16 bases between them. The CDR3 DNA reads as TGTGCCACCGGGACGGGTCCATGGAACGAGCAGTACTTC. It codes for CATGTGPWNEQYF.